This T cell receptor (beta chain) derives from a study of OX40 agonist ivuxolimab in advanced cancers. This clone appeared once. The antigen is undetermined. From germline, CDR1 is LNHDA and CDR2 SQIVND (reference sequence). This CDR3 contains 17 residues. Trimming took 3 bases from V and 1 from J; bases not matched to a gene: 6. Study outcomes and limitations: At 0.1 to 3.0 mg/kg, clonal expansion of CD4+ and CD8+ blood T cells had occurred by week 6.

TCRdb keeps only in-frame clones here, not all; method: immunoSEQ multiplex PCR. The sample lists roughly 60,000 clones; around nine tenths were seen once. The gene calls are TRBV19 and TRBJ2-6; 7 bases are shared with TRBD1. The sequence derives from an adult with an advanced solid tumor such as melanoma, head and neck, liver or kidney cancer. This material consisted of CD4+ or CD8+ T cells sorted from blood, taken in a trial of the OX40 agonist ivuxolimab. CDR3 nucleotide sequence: TGTGCCAGTAGTATGGGGACAGTTTTTTCTGGGGCCAACGTCCTGACTTTC. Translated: CASSMGTVFSGANVLTF.